The rows below give T cell receptor beta chains drawn from one sample of a study of CD8 T cells in Susac syndrome. TCRdb recomputed calls from the immunoSEQ multiplex PCR reads with MiXCR, one row per CDR3 protein. The data hold about 200,000 distinct CDR3 sequences, with around 96% observed a single time. Sample: CD4+ T cells from PBMCs. The receptors were sampled from a human donor with multiple sclerosis. Each CDR3 is given without its conserved first and last residue. Each record gives: clone size, V gene, J gene, CDR3 protein. Only some rows state a clone size, as once, few, many or a class for expanded clones.

size: once
V: TRBV5-1
J: TRBJ2-7
CDR3: ASSPPGSSSYEQY

size: -
V: TRBV29-1
J: TRBJ2-3
CDR3: SGSGQGADTQY

size: -
V: TRBV20-1
J: TRBJ2-7
CDR3: SARSDLSYEQY

size: -
V: TRBV3-1
J: TRBJ2-5
CDR3: ASSQEGGEGRETQY

size: -
V: TRBV3-1
J: TRBJ1-1
CDR3: ASSQTGPTEAF

size: -
V: TRBV5-4
J: TRBJ2-5
CDR3: ASSSKTGEETQY

size: -
V: TRBV20-1
J: TRBJ2-5
CDR3: SANRRETQY

size: -
V: TRBV7-2
J: TRBJ2-5
CDR3: ASSLALAGGPAGETQY

size: -
V: TRBV6-5
J: TRBJ1-5
CDR3: ASRRDRDWGQPQH

size: -
V: TRBV12-3/TRBV12-4
J: TRBJ1-6
CDR3: ASSIQGSYNSPLH

size: -
V: TRBV5-4
J: TRBJ2-3
CDR3: ASSLGDTSLGTQY

size: -
V: TRBV27
J: TRBJ2-2
CDR3: ASSLTRGAGELF

size: -
V: TRBV7-8
J: TRBJ1-2
CDR3: ASSLIGQDYGYT

size: -
V: TRBV11-2
J: TRBJ2-2
CDR3: ASSFLTGNTGELF

size: once
V: TRBV6-5
J: TRBJ2-7
CDR3: ASSYKSFRDYEQY